The 6 T cell receptor beta chains given below trace back to one sample, sequenced in a study of beta chain features in type 1 diabetes. The entirety of the isolated RNA underwent reverse transcription, so expressed TCRB transcripts were sequenced. Assay: immunoSEQ multiplex PCR; the TCRdb copy retains only in-frame clones and omits some. The sample has about 620,000 clones; less than 20% are singletons. The sample comprised naive CD4+ T cells from blood. The source is a man aged 18-30 years in good health.

The chain recombines TRBV4-3 with TRBJ2-3; weak D call: TRBD2 (6 bases). This CDR3 is built from 17 residues. V was pared by 0 bases and J by 6 bases, with 19 bases between. Germline-derived CDR1 and CDR2 are LGHNA and YSLEER. CDR3: CASSQDGLRGGIDTQYF. CDR3 DNA sequence: TGCGCCAGCAGCCAAGATGGTCTGAGAGGCGGGATCGATACGCAGTATTTT.

The table lists this clone with a few counts. The chain couples TRBV19 to TRBJ1-2; D remains unclear. Germline V gives CDR1 LNHDA, CDR2 SQIVND (reference sequence). V was shortened by 7 bases and J by 0 bases, with 9 bases between the two germline ends. CDR3 length: 13 amino acids. CDR3 DNA: TGTGCCAGTAAGCCGGGGACTAACTATGGCTACACCTTC. It is translated as CASKPGTNYGYTF.

J is TRBJ2-1 and V is TRBV29-1; D is ambiguous. V was pared by 6 bases and J by 6 bases, with 9 bases between. Germline assignment: CDR1 SQVTM and CDR2 ANQGSEA. The CDR3 sequence is 11 residues long. CDR3 DNA sequence: TGCAGCGTAGCCAACGCCAATGAGCAGTTCTTC. Translation gives CSVANANEQFF.

The chain is built from TRBV7-7 and TRBJ2-7; D remains unclear. This CDR3 region has 9 residues. Germline V gene lookup returns CDR1 SSHAT and CDR2 FNYEAQ (reference sequence). The CDR3 bases are TGTGCTAGTTCTGGAAAGCAGTACTTC. Protein product: CASSGKQYF.

This rearrangement joins TRBV5-4 to TRBJ2-5; the D gene could be TRBD1 or TRBD2 (5 bases each). This CDR3 comprises 16 residues. The ends were cut back, 3 bases at V and 3 bases at J, with 18 bases in the middle. Germline V gene data show CDR1 as SGHNT and CDR2 as YYREEE (reference sequence). The CDR3 region is CASSYTGQGPKETQYF. CDR3 nucleotide sequence: TGTGCCAGCAGCTACACGGGGCAGGGACCAAAAGAGACCCAGTACTTC.

This clone was observed a handful of times. The V gene is TRBV23-1, the J gene TRBJ2-2; TRBD1 might be the D (6 bases). TRBV23-1 is sorted into the ORF group, with uncertain function. Trimming cost V 2 bases and J 3 bases, with 10 bases left between them. CDR3 length: 15 residues. The CDR3 region is CASSQETGYTGELFF. For the CDR3, the DNA is TGCGCCAGCAGTCAAGAAACAGGGTACACCGGGGAGCTGTTTTTT.